This is a list of T cell receptor beta chains from one sample in a study of OX40 agonist ivuxolimab in advanced cancers. Clones were read by immunoSEQ multiplex PCR, and TCRdb kept only the in-frame ones, dropping some. The sample yields several thousand clones, about 95% seen once. The sample was CD4+ or CD8+ T cells sorted from blood, taken in a trial of the OX40 agonist ivuxolimab. The receptors stem from an adult with an advanced solid tumor such as melanoma, head and neck, liver or kidney cancer. Both conserved end residues are part of each CDR3. D genes are given only for firm matches. Clone size is stated in some rows and not others, as once, few, many or a class when expanded.

d_call	v_call	j_call	clone_size	cdr3_nt	cdr3_aa
.	TRBV12-5	TRBJ2-1	once	TGTGCTAGTGGTTTGATCGATGAGCAGTTCTTC	CASGLIDEQFF
.	TRBV28	TRBJ1-2	.	TGTGCCAGCACCCTCAGGGTATCCGGCGGCTACACCTTC	CASTLRVSGGYTF
TRBD2	TRBV23-1	TRBJ2-4	.	TGCGCCAGCAGTCAACAGCCTGGACTAGCGGGAACTATACTAGCCAAAAACATTCAGTACTTC	CASSQQPGLAGTILAKNIQYF
.	TRBV6-6	TRBJ2-3	.	TGTGCCAGCAGTTCACCGGTGTCAGATACGCAGTATTTT	CASSSPVSDTQYF
.	TRBV7-8	TRBJ2-5	.	TGTGCCAGCAGCGGAGACAGGTTAAAGAAAGAGACCCAGTACTTC	CASSGDRLKKETQYF
TRBD1	TRBV7-8	TRBJ2-2	.	TGTGCCAGCAGAAGGGACAGTGATAGCACCGGGGAGCTGTTTTTT	CASRRDSDSTGELFF
.	TRBV7-9	TRBJ1-3	.	TGTGCCAGCAGCCCAGAAAGGCGGCTTCCCCCCTCTGGAAACACCATATATTTT	CASSPERRLPPSGNTIYF
TRBD1	TRBV30	TRBJ2-7	.	TGTGCCTGGATCCGGACAGGGCCCAACGAGCAGTACTTC	CAWIRTGPNEQYF
.	TRBV5-6	TRBJ1-4	.	TGTGCCAGCAGCGGGGAAGGCGGCCGTAATGAAAAACTGTTTTTT	CASSGEGGRNEKLFF
.	TRBV19	TRBJ2-3	.	TGTGCCAGTAGCCTGGACTGGAGCACAGATACGCAGTATTTT	CASSLDWSTDTQYF
.	TRBV29-1	TRBJ1-1	.	TGCAGCGTTGACCAGGGCAGCACTGAAGCTTTCTTT	CSVDQGSTEAFF
TRBD1	TRBV7-9	TRBJ1-2	.	TGTGCCAGCAGCTTGAGGGACAGGGGGTATGGCTACACCTTC	CASSLRDRGYGYTF
TRBD1	TRBV9	TRBJ1-2	.	TGTGCCAGCACCAGAGGGCGACAGGGGGGCTACACCTTC	CASTRGRQGGYTF
TRBD2	TRBV19	TRBJ2-5	.	TGTGCCAGTAGTATTTCGCTACCGTGGCGGGAGGAGGAAGAGACCCAGTACTTC	CASSISLPWREEEETQYF
TRBD2	TRBV5-1	TRBJ2-7	.	TGCGCCAGCAGCTTGGGACTAGCGGGAGGGTCCTACGAGCAGTACTTC	CASSLGLAGGSYEQYF
.	TRBV9	TRBJ2-7	.	TGTGCCAGCAGCGTAGCTGGGCGGGTCGGGGACGAGCAGTACTTC	CASSVAGRVGDEQYF
TRBD1	TRBV5-1	TRBJ2-7	.	TGCGCCAGCAGCTTCGCGACAGGGAAAGCACCCGAGCAGTACTTC	CASSFATGKAPEQYF
.	TRBV11-1	TRBJ2-7	once	TGTGCCAGCAGCCCCCGCGCCTACGAGCAGTACTTC	CASSPRAYEQYF
.	TRBV19	TRBJ2-7	.	TGTGCCAGTAGTATTGAACAGGGCGCCGAGCAGTACTTC	CASSIEQGAEQYF
TRBD2	TRBV4-1	TRBJ2-1	.	TGCGCCAGCAGCCAAGATAATGCGGGAGCGGAATGCAATGAGCAGTTCTTC	CASSQDNAGAECNEQFF
.	TRBV6-1	TRBJ2-7	.	TGTGCCACCACCCTCGGACAGTCTTACGAGCAGTACTTC	CATTLGQSYEQYF
.	TRBV9	TRBJ2-3	.	TGTGCCAGCAGCGTAGATGCTCGGGGTGGAGGGGTACCAGATACGCAGTATTTT	CASSVDARGGGVPDTQYF
TRBD2	TRBV9	TRBJ2-1	.	TGTGCCAGCAGCCTGGGGACTAGCGGTATTTACAATGAGCAGTTCTTC	CASSLGTSGIYNEQFF
TRBD2	TRBV7-2	TRBJ2-7	.	TGTGCCAGCAGCTTACGGGGTAGCGGGTACGAGCAGTACTTC	CASSLRGSGYEQYF
.	TRBV15	TRBJ2-3	.	TGTGCCACCATGTCGGGAGCGAGCGCAGATACGCAGTATTTT	CATMSGASADTQYF
TRBD2	TRBV10-3	TRBJ2-1	.	TGTGCCATCAGTGAGTCTTGGACTAGCGATCTCAATGAGCAGTTCTTC	CAISESWTSDLNEQFF
.	TRBV6-1	TRBJ1-6	.	TGTGCCAGCAGTGAAGTATGGGGATTCCATTCACCCCTCCACTTT	CASSEVWGFHSPLHF
.	TRBV28	TRBJ2-7	.	TGTGCCAGCAGTTTGGACTACGAGCAGTACTTC	CASSLDYEQYF
.	TRBV6-1	TRBJ2-7	.	TGTGCCAGCAGCCACGGACAGACCTACGAGCAGTACTTC	CASSHGQTYEQYF
TRBD1	TRBV10-3	TRBJ1-2	.	TGTGCCATCAGTGAGCCGGGACAGGGGAAAGATGGCTACACCTTC	CAISEPGQGKDGYTF
.	TRBV2	TRBJ1-4	.	TGTGCCAGCAGTGGTGCGGGGTCAACTAATGAAAAACTGTTTTTT	CASSGAGSTNEKLFF
.	TRBV6-1	TRBJ1-1	.	TGTGCCAGCAGTGAAGCAGGATGGACTGAAGCTTTCTTT	CASSEAGWTEAFF
TRBD2	TRBV7-9	TRBJ2-3	.	TGTGCCAGCAGCCCCGGGACTAGCGGAGGGGGGGATACGCAGTATTTT	CASSPGTSGGGDTQYF
TRBD2	TRBV7-6	TRBJ2-5	.	TGTGCCAGCAGCTTCCCCGCTAGCGGGAGGGCCGACGAGACCCAGTACTTC	CASSFPASGRADETQYF
TRBD1	TRBV4-1	TRBJ1-1	.	TGCGCCAGCAGCCAAGATTGGGCAGGGGGAACTGAAGCTTTCTTT	CASSQDWAGGTEAFF
.	TRBV10-1	TRBJ2-1	once	TGCGCCAGCAGTGGGAGGGGATACAATGAGCAGTTCTTC	CASSGRGYNEQFF
TRBD1	TRBV27	TRBJ1-5	few	TGTGCCAGCAGTCCCGGACAGGGGGGGGGCAATCAGCCCCAGCATTTT	CASSPGQGGGNQPQHF
.	TRBV10-3	TRBJ1-2	once	TGTGCCATCAGTGAGGGGGGCGGCTATGGCTACACCTTC	CAISEGGGYGYTF
.	TRBV5-1	TRBJ2-2	.	TGCGCCAGCAGCTTGGTAAGGAACACCGGGGAGCTGTTTTTT	CASSLVRNTGELFF
.	TRBV5-1	TRBJ2-7	.	TGCGCCAGCAGCTTGGAGGGTAGCGAGCAGTACTTC	CASSLEGSEQYF
.	TRBV19	TRBJ1-4	.	TGTGCCAGTAGTCCCCCGCCCCCAAGGAGTGAAAAACTGTTTTTT	CASSPPPPRSEKLFF
.	TRBV5-1	TRBJ2-2	.	TGCGCCAGCAGCTTGGGGGGAATTACCGGGGAGCTGTTTTTT	CASSLGGITGELFF
.	TRBV13	TRBJ2-1	.	TGTGCCAGCAGCTTTAGACAGCGGGAGCAGTTCTTC	CASSFRQREQFF
TRBD1	TRBV28	TRBJ1-4	.	TGTGCCAGCAGTTTTTCCGACAGGGGGGAAAAACTGTTTTTT	CASSFSDRGEKLFF
.	TRBV5-4	TRBJ2-3	once	TGTGCCAGCAGCTTGAACAGGGAAAGCACAGATACGCAGTATTTT	CASSLNRESTDTQYF
TRBD1	TRBV9	TRBJ2-2	.	TGTGCCAGCAGCACCGGGACAGGGCTACTAGCCGGGGAGCTGTTTTTT	CASSTGTGLLAGELFF
.	TRBV28	TRBJ2-2	.	TGTGCCAGCAGTTTATTAACCGGGCGCACCGGGGAGCTGTTTTTT	CASSLLTGRTGELFF
TRBD1	TRBV5-4	TRBJ2-7	.	TGTGCCAGCAGCACCCGGACAGGGGGCTTCTACGAGCAGTACTTC	CASSTRTGGFYEQYF
TRBD2	TRBV7-3	TRBJ2-7	.	TGTGCCAGCAGCTTAAAGGAACCTTTAGCGGGACCGAACTACGAGCAGTACTTC	CASSLKEPLAGPNYEQYF
.	TRBV19	TRBJ2-3	.	TGTGCCAGTAGTATGGGGACGGTCACAGATACGCAGTATTTT	CASSMGTVTDTQYF
TRBD2	TRBV5-1	TRBJ2-7	.	TGCGCCAGCAGCTTGGCCGGGACTAGCGGGAACGAGCAGTACTTC	CASSLAGTSGNEQYF
.	TRBV7-3	TRBJ2-2	.	TGTGCCAGCAGCCCAAGACAGGGAGGGACCGGGGAGCTGTTTTTT	CASSPRQGGTGELFF
TRBD2	TRBV5-8	TRBJ2-1	.	TGTGCCAGCAGCCCCGTCAGCGGGAGTTTTAATGAGCAGTTCTTC	CASSPVSGSFNEQFF
.	TRBV29-1	TRBJ2-2	.	TGCAGCGTTGAAGATAAGCCCGGTGGGGAGCTGTTTTTT	CSVEDKPGGELFF
.	TRBV28	TRBJ2-2	.	TGTGCCAGCCGGGAGCGGGACACCGGGGAGCTGTTTTTT	CASRERDTGELFF